This passage covers 26 T cell receptor beta chains from one sample sequenced in a study of tumor-infiltrating lymphocytes in oesophageal squamous cell carcinoma. TCRdb re-derived calls from the PCR reads in MiXCR, one entry per CDR3 protein. Of 16,000 or so distinct CDR3 sequences listed, about 40% are singletons. The sample consisted of esophageal tumor tissue. These receptors were obtained from a male donor with esophageal squamous cell carcinoma.

This rearrangement joins TRBV5-1 to TRBJ1-3; D is unresolved. The germline V and J ends were trimmed by 0 bases and 0 bases, with 7 bases remaining between them. This CDR3 is built from 15 residues. Germline assignment: CDR1 SGHRS and CDR2 YFSETQ. CDR3 coding DNA: TGCGCCAGCAGCTTGGACGGAAACTCTGGAAACACCATATATTTT. Translation gives CASSLDGNSGNTIYF. Combining the CDR3 with reference TRBV5-1 and TRBJ1-3 gives the whole variable domain KAGVTQTPRYLIKTRGQQVTLSCSPISGHRSVSWYQQTPGQGLQFLFEYFSETQRNKGNFPGRFSGRQFSNSRSEMNVSTLELGDSALYLCASSLDGNSGNTIYFGEGSWLTVV.

This clonotype was picked up many times. The gene calls are TRBV28 and TRBJ1-6, with D unclear. The germline CDR1 and CDR2 sequences are MDHEN and SYDVKM. This CDR3 has 13 residues. Trimming left V 2 bases short and J 10 bases short, with 9 bases between. CDR3 region: CASSLKLDSPLHF. The CDR3 region has the DNA TGTGCCAGCAGTTTAAAACTGGACTCACCCCTCCACTTT.

This clonotype was seen a few times. An end of the junction differs from the germline gene, which may be a read error. CDR3 DNA: TGTGCCAGCAGCCAACAGCCATTC. It encodes CASSQQPF. V gene TRBV11-2 combines with J gene TRBJ2-6; D ambiguous. CDR1 is SGHAT and CDR2 is FQNNGV in the germline V gene. The CDR3 extends over 8 amino acids.

This clonotype has ten or more counts. The chain is built from TRBV7-8 and TRBJ2-7, with TRBD1 as a possible D gene (5 bases). This CDR3 region has 12 residues. Germline CDR1 SGHVS, CDR2 FQNEAQ. V lost 6 bases to trimming and J lost 2 bases, with 8 bases between them. The CDR3: CASRTGPYEQYF. DNA for the CDR3: TGTGCCAGCAGAACAGGACCCTACGAGCAGTACTTC. Drawing the rest from reference TRBV7-8 and TRBJ2-7, the complete variable domain is GAGVSQSPRYKVAKRGQDVALRCDPISGHVSLFWYQQALGQGPEFLTYFQNEAQLDKSGLPSDRFFAERPEGSVSTLKIQRTQQEDSAVYLCASRTGPYEQYFGPGTRLTVT.

The chain is built from TRBV28 and TRBJ2-5, with a possible D match to TRBD1 (6 bases). The assigned J gene may be wrong: the sequence end matches TRBJ2-1 better. The germline V gene has CDR1 MDHEN and CDR2 SYDVKM. The CDR3 contains 15 residues. In DNA form, the CDR3 reads TGTGCCAGCAGCCGTCTCGGGACACTTTACAATGAGCAGTTCTTC. This gives the protein CASSRLGTLYNEQFF.

This clonotype has more than one count but fewer than ten. This could be a read error, since a much larger clone is one nucleotide away. This chain connects TRBV28 to TRBJ2-5; no clear D gene. The germline V gene has CDR1 MDHEN and CDR2 SYDVKM. Trimming pared 7 bases from V and 11 bases from J, leaving 17 bases between. CDR3 length: 12 amino acids. CDR3 protein: CASTSAPKEQYF. CDR3 DNA: TGTGCCAGCACCTCCGCCCCGAAGGAGCAGTACTTC.

This clonotype was seen only a few times. The V call is TRBV7-4, the J call TRBJ1-1; possibly TRBD1 for D (6 bases). The CDR3 covers 15 residues. V lost 1 base to trimming and J lost 1 base, with 10 bases between them. Germline assignment: CDR1 SGHVT and CDR2 SQSDAQ. CDR3 in amino acids: CASSLGTTGNTEAFF. The CDR3 nucleotides read TGTGCCAGCAGCTTAGGAACGACAGGGAACACTGAAGCTTTCTTT.

V is TRBV2 and J is TRBJ1-5, with a weak D call TRBD1 (6 bases). Trimming took 4 bases from V and 2 from J, leaving 9 bases between them. In germline, CDR1 is SNHLY, CDR2 FYNNEI. This CDR3 spans 14 amino acids. The CDR3 nucleotides are TGTGCCAGCAGTGTACAGGGCGGCAATCAGCCCCAGCATTTT. Its translation is CASSVQGGNQPQHF.

This clonotype was seen ten or more times. This chain connects TRBV5-1 to TRBJ2-5; D ambiguous. The CDR3 runs 13 residues. Germline CDR1 is SGHRS and CDR2 is YFSETQ. V shed 4 bases and J shed 3 bases, with 10 bases lying between them. The CDR3 coding sequence is TGCGCCAGCAGCAGACACGCCGAAGAGACCCAGTACTTC. Its protein product is CASSRHAEETQYF.

This clonotype occurred once. This chain uses TRBV7-9 with TRBJ2-5, with 12 positions matching TRBD2. The germline V gene has CDR1 SEHNR and CDR2 FQNEAQ (reference sequence). The CDR3 contains 16 residues. Losses at the gene ends were 6 bases for V and 2 bases for J; bases not matched to a gene: 7. This chain's CDR3 is CASRPTSGRLQETQYF. As DNA, the CDR3 is TGTGCCAGCAGACCGACTAGCGGGAGACTTCAAGAGACCCAGTACTTC.

The V call is TRBV7-2, the J call TRBJ2-3, with D tentatively TRBD2 (5 bases). Germline CDR1 is SGHTA and CDR2 is FQGNSA. V lost 3 bases and J lost 0, with 7 bases in between. There are 14 residues in the CDR3. For the CDR3, the DNA is TGTGCCAGCAGCTTGTCGGGGAGCACAGATACGCAGTATTTT. Its protein product is CASSLSGSTDTQYF.

This clonotype was seen more than once but under ten times. CDR3 sequence reads: CASRLGQGRDYGYTF. For the CDR3, the DNA is TGTGCCAGCAGGTTAGGACAGGGGAGAGACTATGGCTACACCTTC. The chain couples TRBV5-6 to TRBJ2-1, with TRBD1 matching over 9 bases. The J call may be mistaken, given a closer DNA end match to TRBJ1-2. The CDR3 runs to 15 residues. Germline V gene data show CDR1 as SGHDT and CDR2 as YYEEEE.

The rearrangement joins TRBV7-4 to TRBJ2-5, with 8 bases aligning to TRBD2. The DNA end is a closer match to TRBJ2-7, so the J assignment may be wrong. The CDR3 is made up of 15 amino acids. The germline gives CDR1 SGHVT, CDR2 SQSDAQ. The CDR3 region has the DNA TGTGCCAGCAGCTTCCAGCGGGGGAGCTCCTACGAGCAGTACTTC. It encodes CASSFQRGSSYEQYF.

The chain couples TRBV9 to TRBJ1-1; TRBD1 is a possible D gene (6 bases). The CDR3 extends over 15 amino acids. Trimming shortened V by 1 base and J by 11 bases, and 21 bases separated the two germline ends. Germline loops: CDR1 SGDLS, CDR2 YYNGEE. CDR3 in DNA: TGTGCCAGCAGCGTAACACGTGAGGGAAGGGGGATGGCTTTCTTT. Translated, it gives CASSVTREGRGMAFF.

This chain joins TRBV6-5 and TRBJ2-1; TRBD1 is a possible D gene (5 bases). Per germline, CDR1 MNHEY and CDR2 SVGAGI. Deletions cut 7 bases from V and 0 bases from J, with 19 bases between. The CDR3 is 17 amino acids. CDR3: CASNIPTLDSSYNEQFF. Written as DNA, the CDR3 is TGTGCCAGCAACATACCTACTTTAGACAGCTCCTACAATGAGCAGTTCTTC.

The CDR3 region has the DNA TGTGCCAGCAGCATCCAAACAGGGGGCGAGCAGTTCTTC. Translating it yields CASSIQTGGEQFF. This chain connects TRBV27 to TRBJ2-5, with 9 nucleotides matching TRBD1. With the DNA end fitting TRBJ2-1 better, the J assignment may be wrong. CDR3 length: 13 residues. Germline lookup yields CDR1 MNHEY and CDR2 SMNVEV (reference sequence).

This clonotype came up a few times. This rearrangement joins TRBV7-9 to TRBJ2-1; D is perhaps TRBD2 (5 bases). Matching the DNA end better, TRBJ2-7 makes the J call doubtful. The CDR3 has 15 residues. Germline V lookup: CDR1 SEHNR, CDR2 FQNEAQ (reference sequence). The CDR3 sequence is CASSLGPGSSYEQYF. CDR3 DNA: TGTGCCAGCAGCTTAGGTCCGGGAAGCTCCTACGAGCAGTACTTC.

The rearrangement joins TRBV7-6 to TRBJ2-1, with TRBD1 identical over 9 bases. The CDR3 runs to 15 residues. Germline V lookup: CDR1 SGHVS, CDR2 FNYEAQ. Trimming cost V 5 bases and J 9 bases; bases outside gene matches: 11. Written as DNA, the CDR3 is TGTGCCAGCAGCCCAACCCGGGACAGGGTGGGTGAGCAGTTCTTC. This encodes CASSPTRDRVGEQFF.

This clonotype has a count of ten or more. The J gene is TRBJ2-7, the V gene TRBV5-8; weak D call: TRBD1 (5 bases). The length of the CDR3 is 12 residues. Germline V gene lookup returns CDR1 SGHTS and CDR2 YDEGEE. Trimming removed 4 bases at V and 3 bases at J, with 8 bases between. The chain's CDR3 is CASSGDSYEQYF. The CDR3 nucleotides are TGTGCCAGCAGCGGCGACAGCTACGAGCAGTACTTC.

V usage is TRBV11-2 and J usage is TRBJ2-1; 7 nucleotides agree with TRBD1. CDR1 and CDR2 from the germline V gene are SGHAT and FQNNGV. V shed 5 bases and J 5 bases; nucleotides not matched to a gene: 6. The CDR3 length is 14 residues. CDR3 in DNA: TGTGCCAGCAGCCCTGACAGGGTTAACAATGAGCAGTTCTTC. Protein: CASSPDRVNNEQFF.

This clonotype was seen repeatedly, ten times or more. The rearrangement uses TRBV6-1 and TRBJ2-7, with TRBD2 matching 10 bases. Germline values: CDR1 MNHNS, CDR2 SASEGT. This CDR3 spans 15 amino acids. V dropped 6 bases and J dropped 2; count of bases not matched to a gene: 7. CDR3 sequence (DNA): TGTGCCAGCAGGTTGATAGCGGGGGGAACCTACGAGCAGTACTTC. It translates to CASRLIAGGTYEQYF.

The chain has TRBV7-9 and TRBJ2-1, with 9 bases matching TRBD1. The V gene's germline CDR1 is SEHNR and CDR2 FQNEAQ (reference sequence). This CDR3 region has 16 residues. Trimming removed 4 bases from V and 7 bases from J; junction bases left unmatched: 11. CDR3 sequence (DNA): TGTGCCAGCAGCTCACGACGACAGGGGGATAGGAATGAGCAGTTCTTC. It is translated as CASSSRRQGDRNEQFF. The entire variable domain, with the rest obtained from reference TRBV7-9 and TRBJ2-1, is as follows: DTGVSQNPRHKITKRGQNVTFRCDPISEHNRLYWYRQTLGQGPEFLTYFQNEAQLEKSRLLSDRFSAERPKGSFSTLEIQRTEQGDSAMYLCASSSRRQGDRNEQFFGPGTRLTVL.

The DNA of the CDR3 is TGTGCCAGCAGCTTCACGGGGGAAGAGACCCAGTACTTC. Its protein is CASSFTGEETQYF. This chain joins TRBV7-2 and TRBJ2-5; TRBD2 might be the D (6 bases). V was shortened by 3 bases and J by 3 bases, with 8 bases between the two germline ends. The CDR3 is made up of 13 amino acids. CDR1 is SGHTA, CDR2 FQGNSA, per germline.

The sample holds many counts of this clonotype. The rearrangement joins TRBV10-3 to TRBJ2-7; D tentatively fits TRBD1 or TRBD2 (5 bases each). This CDR3 region has 15 residues. CDR1 and CDR2 (germline): ENHRY, SYGVKD. Trimming pared 0 bases from V and 1 base from J, leaving 10 bases between. In DNA form, the CDR3 reads TGTGCCATCAGTGAGTCTGGGTGGGGGTCCTACGAGCAGTACTTC. Translated, it gives CAISESGWGSYEQYF.

The chain carries TRBV7-2 and TRBJ2-7, with D tentatively TRBD2 (6 bases). The assigned J gene may be wrong: the sequence end matches TRBJ2-1 better. CDR3 size: 16 residues. The germline V gene has CDR1 SGHTA and CDR2 FQGNSA. The CDR3 protein is CASSHRGALYNNEQFF. Written as DNA, the CDR3 is TGTGCCAGCAGCCACCGCGGGGCTCTCTACAATAATGAGCAGTTCTTC.

The DNA of the CDR3 is TGTGCCAGCAGCTTAGACTCAGGGCTTATCTACGAGCAGTACTTC. It yields the protein CASSLDSGLIYEQYF. The chain joins TRBV7-2 to TRBJ2-5, with D perhaps matching TRBD1 (5 bases). The J call may be mistaken, given a closer DNA end match to TRBJ2-7. The CDR3 sequence is 15 residues long. Germline values: CDR1 SGHTA, CDR2 FQGNSA.